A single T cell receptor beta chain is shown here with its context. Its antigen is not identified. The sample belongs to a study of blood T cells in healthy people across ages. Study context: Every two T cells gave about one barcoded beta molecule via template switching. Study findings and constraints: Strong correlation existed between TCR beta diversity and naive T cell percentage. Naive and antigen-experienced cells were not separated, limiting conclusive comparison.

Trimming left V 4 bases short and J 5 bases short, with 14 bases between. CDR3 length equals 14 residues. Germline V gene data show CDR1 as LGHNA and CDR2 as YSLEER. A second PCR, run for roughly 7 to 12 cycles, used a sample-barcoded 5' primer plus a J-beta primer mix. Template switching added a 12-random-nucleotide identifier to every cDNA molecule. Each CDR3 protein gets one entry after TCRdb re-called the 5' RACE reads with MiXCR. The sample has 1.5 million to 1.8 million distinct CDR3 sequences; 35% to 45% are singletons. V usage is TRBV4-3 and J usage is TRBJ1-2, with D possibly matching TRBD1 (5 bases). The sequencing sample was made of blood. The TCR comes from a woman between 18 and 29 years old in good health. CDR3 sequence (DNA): TGCGCCAGCAGCCGGGACCTGTCTCAGTATGGCTACACCTTC. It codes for CASSRDLSQYGYTF.